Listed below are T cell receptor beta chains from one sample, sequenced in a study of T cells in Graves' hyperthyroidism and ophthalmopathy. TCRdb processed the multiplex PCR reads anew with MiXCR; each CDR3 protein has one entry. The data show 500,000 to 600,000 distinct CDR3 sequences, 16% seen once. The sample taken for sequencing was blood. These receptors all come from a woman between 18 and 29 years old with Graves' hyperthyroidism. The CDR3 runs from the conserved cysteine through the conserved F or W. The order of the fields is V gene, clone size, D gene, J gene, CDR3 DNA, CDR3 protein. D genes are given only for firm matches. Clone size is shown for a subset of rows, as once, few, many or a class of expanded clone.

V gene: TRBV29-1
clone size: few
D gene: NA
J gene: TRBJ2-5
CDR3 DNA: TGCAGCGTTGAAAGGAGTTCCCCCCAAGAGACCCAGTACTTC
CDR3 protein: CSVERSSPQETQYF

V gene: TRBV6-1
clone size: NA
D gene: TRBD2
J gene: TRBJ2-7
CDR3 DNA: TGTGCCAGCAGTGAAGATAATAGCGGGAGCTACGAGCAGTACTTC
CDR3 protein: CASSEDNSGSYEQYF

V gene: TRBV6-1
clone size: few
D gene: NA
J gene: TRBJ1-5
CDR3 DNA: TGTGCCAGCACGGGGAGGGACCGTGTTTTTCAAGGCAATCAGCCCCAGCATTTT
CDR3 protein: CASTGRDRVFQGNQPQHF

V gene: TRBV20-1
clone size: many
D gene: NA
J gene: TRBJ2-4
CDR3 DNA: TGCAGTGCTCAACCGACGGTGGACATTCAGTACTTC
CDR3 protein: CSAQPTVDIQYF

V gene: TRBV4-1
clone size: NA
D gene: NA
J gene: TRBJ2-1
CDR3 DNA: TGCGCCAGCAGCCAAATAAGGGGCAATGAGCAGTTCTTC
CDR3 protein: CASSQIRGNEQFF

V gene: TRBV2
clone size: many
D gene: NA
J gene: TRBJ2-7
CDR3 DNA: TGTGCCAGTGTTTCGCTCGAGCAGTACTTC
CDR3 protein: CASVSLEQYF

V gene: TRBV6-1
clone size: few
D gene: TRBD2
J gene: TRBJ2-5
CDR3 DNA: TGTGCCAGCAGCACCGGGACTAGCGGGAGGAAGACCCAGTACTTC
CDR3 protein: CASSTGTSGRKTQYF

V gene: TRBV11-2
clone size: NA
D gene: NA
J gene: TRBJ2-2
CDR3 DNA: TGTGCCAGCAGCTTAGAGCCTAGCCCGAACACCGGGGAGCTGTTTTTT
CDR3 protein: CASSLEPSPNTGELFF

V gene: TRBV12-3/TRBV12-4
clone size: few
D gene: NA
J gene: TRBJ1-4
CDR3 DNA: TGTGCCAGCAGCTACGAATGGGCTAATGAAAAACTGTTTTTT
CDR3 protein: CASSYEWANEKLFF

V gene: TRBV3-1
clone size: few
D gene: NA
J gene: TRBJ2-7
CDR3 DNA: TGTGCCAGCAGCTGGACAGACGGCTCCTACGAGCAGTACTTC
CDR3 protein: CASSWTDGSYEQYF

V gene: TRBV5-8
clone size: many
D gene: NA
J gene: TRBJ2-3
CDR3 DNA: TGTGCCAGCAGCTCCAGCGGCAGGCCCACAGATACGCAGTATTTT
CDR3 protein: CASSSSGRPTDTQYF

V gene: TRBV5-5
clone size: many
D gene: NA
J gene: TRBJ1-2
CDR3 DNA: TGTGCCAGCAGCTTGAGGAAAGGGGCGGATGGCTACACCTTC
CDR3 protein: CASSLRKGADGYTF

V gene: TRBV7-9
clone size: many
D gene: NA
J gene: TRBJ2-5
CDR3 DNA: TGTGCCAGCAGCTTCAAGGGGGGCCAAGAGACCCAGTACTTC
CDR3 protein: CASSFKGGQETQYF

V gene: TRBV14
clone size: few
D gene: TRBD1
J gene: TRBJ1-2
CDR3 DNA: TGTGCCAGCAGCCCAAGGACAGGACCTACTAACTATGGCTACACCTTC
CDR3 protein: CASSPRTGPTNYGYTF

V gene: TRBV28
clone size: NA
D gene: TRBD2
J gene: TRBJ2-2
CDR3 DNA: TGTGCCAGCAGTCTACCGGGACTAGCAGCGAACACCGGGGAGCTGTTTTTT
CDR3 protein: CASSLPGLAANTGELFF

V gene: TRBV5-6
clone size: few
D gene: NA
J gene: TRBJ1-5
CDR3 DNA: TGTGCCAGCAGTTCGTGGGTTCTCCAGCCCCAGCATTTT
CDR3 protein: CASSSWVLQPQHF

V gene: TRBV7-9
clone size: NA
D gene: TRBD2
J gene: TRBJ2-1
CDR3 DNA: TGTGCCAGCAGCCTCATAGCGGGAGGGCCCTACAATGAGCAGTTCTTC
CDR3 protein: CASSLIAGGPYNEQFF

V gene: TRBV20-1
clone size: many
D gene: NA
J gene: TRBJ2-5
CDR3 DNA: TGCAGTGCTAGGAAGGGGGAGACCCAGTACTTC
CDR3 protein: CSARKGETQYF

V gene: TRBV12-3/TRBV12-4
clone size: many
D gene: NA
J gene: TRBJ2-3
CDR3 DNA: TGTGCCAGCAGTGGGGGGTTTTATACGCAGTATTTT
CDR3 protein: CASSGGFYTQYF

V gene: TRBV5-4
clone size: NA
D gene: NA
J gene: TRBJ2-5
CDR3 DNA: TGTGCCAGCAGCTCCCGGGAGAAAGAGACCCAGTACTTC
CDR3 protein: CASSSREKETQYF

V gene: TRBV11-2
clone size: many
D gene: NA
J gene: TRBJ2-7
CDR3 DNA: TGTGCCAGCAGCTTATATCGCCGTGAGGGGTACGAGCAGTACTTC
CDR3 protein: CASSLYRREGYEQYF

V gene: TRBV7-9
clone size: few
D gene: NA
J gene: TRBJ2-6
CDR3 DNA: TGTGCCAGCAGCTTAGCCAGCTCTGGGGCCAACGTCCTGACTTTC
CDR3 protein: CASSLASSGANVLTF

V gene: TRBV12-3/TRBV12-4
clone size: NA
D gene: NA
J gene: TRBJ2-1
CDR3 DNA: TGTGCTATCGGAGGCGGGGGCACCTATAATGAGCAGTTCTTC
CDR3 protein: CAIGGGGTYNEQFF

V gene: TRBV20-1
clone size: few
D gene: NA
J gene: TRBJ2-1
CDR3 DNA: TGCAGTGCTACCCCCGGGGACTACAATGAGCAGTTCTTC
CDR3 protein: CSATPGDYNEQFF

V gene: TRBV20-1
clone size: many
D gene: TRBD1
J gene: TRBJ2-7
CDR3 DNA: TGCAGTGCTATATTCAACCTAGGACAGGGGTACGAGCAGTACTTC
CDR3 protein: CSAIFNLGQGYEQYF

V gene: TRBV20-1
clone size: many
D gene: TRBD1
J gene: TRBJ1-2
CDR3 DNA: TGCAGTGCTAGGATTTTTCAGGGGGCGGAGGGCTACACCTTC
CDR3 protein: CSARIFQGAEGYTF

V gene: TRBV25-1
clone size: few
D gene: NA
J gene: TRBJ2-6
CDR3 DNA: TGTGCCAGCAGTGAATATGGAGGGTCTGGGGCCAACGTCCTGACTTTC
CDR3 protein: CASSEYGGSGANVLTF

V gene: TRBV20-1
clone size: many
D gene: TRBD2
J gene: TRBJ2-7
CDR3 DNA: TGCAGTGCTAGAGATATATCCGGGACTAGCGGTTCCTACGAGCAGTACTTC
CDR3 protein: CSARDISGTSGSYEQYF

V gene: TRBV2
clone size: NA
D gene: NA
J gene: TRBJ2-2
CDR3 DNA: TGTGCCAGCAGTGATTCCGGGGAGCTGTTTTTT
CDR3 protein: CASSDSGELFF

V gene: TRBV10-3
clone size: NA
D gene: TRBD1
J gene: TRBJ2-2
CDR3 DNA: TGTGCCACCGGGACAGGGATGGTCACCGGGGAGCTGTTTTTT
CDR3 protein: CATGTGMVTGELFF

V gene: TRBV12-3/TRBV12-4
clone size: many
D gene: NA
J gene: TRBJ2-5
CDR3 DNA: TGTGCCAGCAGCAGGACCCGAGAGCCAGAGACCCAGTACTTC
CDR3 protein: CASSRTREPETQYF

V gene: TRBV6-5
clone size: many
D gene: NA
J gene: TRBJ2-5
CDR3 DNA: TGTGCCAGCAGTTACTCTCGGGTGGGAGAGACCCAGTACTTC
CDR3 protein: CASSYSRVGETQYF

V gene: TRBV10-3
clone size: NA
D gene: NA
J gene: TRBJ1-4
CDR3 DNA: TGTGCCATCAGTAGAGGACAGAGAGATGATGAAAAACTGTTTTTT
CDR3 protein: CAISRGQRDDEKLFF

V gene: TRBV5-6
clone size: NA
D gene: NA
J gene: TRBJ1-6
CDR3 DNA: TGTGCCAGCAGCTCGACCGCCATGGACCTCCACTTT
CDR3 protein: CASSSTAMDLHF

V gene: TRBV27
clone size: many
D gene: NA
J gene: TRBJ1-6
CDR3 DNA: TGTGCCAGCAGTCCTCGGGAAAGGGGATGGGGCTCACCCCTCCACTTT
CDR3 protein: CASSPRERGWGSPLHF

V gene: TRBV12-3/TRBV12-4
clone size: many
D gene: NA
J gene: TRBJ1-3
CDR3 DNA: TGTGCCAGCAGCCCCACCAGTCAGACCCAAAGCTCTGGAAACACCATATATTTT
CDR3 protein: CASSPTSQTQSSGNTIYF

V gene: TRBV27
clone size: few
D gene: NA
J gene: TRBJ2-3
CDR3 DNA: TGTGCCAGCAGTTTGGAGGGGGTTAGCACAGATACGCAGTATTTT
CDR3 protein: CASSLEGVSTDTQYF

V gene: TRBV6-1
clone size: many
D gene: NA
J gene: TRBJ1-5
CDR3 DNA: TGTGCCAGCAGTGATACAGGGAATCAGCCCCAGCATTTT
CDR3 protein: CASSDTGNQPQHF

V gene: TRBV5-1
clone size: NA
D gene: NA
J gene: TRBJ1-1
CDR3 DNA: TGCGCCAGCAGCCTCCGGGACACCAGAAACACTGAAGCTTTCTTT
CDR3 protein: CASSLRDTRNTEAFF

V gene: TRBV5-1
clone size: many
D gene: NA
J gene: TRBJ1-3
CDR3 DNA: TGCGCCAGCAGCTTGGGTCGGACAGCTGGAAACACCATATATTTT
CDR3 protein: CASSLGRTAGNTIYF

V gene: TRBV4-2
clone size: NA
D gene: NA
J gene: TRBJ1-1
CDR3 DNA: TGTGCCAGCAGCCAAGAAGTTTCATTCCCCGGACACCGAGCAGCGAACACTGAAGCTTTCTTT
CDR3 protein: CASSQEVSFPGHRAANTEAFF

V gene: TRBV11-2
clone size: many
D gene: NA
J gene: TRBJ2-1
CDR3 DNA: TGTGCCAGCAGCTTAGTAGCGGAGATCAATGAGCAGTTCTTC
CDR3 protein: CASSLVAEINEQFF

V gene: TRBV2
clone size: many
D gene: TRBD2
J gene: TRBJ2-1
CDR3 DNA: TGTGCCAGCGGAAAGACTAGCGGGGGCGACTACAATGAGCAGTTCTTC
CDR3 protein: CASGKTSGGDYNEQFF

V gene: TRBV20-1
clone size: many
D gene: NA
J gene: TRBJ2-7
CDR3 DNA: TGCAGTGCTAGTCCTCCGGGGGGCACCTACGAGCAGTACTTC
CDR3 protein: CSASPPGGTYEQYF

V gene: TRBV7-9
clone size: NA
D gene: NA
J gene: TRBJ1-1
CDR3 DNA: TGTGCCAGCAGACTCCGGGGGGGGGATCAAGCTTTCTTT
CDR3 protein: CASRLRGGDQAFF

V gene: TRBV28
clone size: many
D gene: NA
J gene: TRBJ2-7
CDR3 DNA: TGTGCCAGCAGTGACGTTGTCTACGAGCAGTACTTC
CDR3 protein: CASSDVVYEQYF

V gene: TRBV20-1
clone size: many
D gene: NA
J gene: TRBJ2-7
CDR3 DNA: TGCAGTGCTAGAGATATAGGGCAGGGCTCCTACGAGCAGTACTTC
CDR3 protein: CSARDIGQGSYEQYF

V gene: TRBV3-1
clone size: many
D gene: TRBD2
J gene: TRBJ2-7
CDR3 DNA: TGTGCCAGCAGCCAAAGTGGTGGCGGGAGTCAGTACTTC
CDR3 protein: CASSQSGGGSQYF

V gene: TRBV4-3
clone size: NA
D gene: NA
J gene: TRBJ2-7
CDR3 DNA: TGCGCCAGCAGCCAAGAGGTGCCAGACGAGCAGTACTTC
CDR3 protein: CASSQEVPDEQYF

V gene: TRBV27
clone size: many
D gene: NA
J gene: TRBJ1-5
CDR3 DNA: TGTGCCAGCAGTTTATCGCACAGTATACATCAGCCCCAGCATTTT
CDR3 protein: CASSLSHSIHQPQHF

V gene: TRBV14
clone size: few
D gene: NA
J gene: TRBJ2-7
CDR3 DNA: TGTGCCAGCAGCCAAGGTGGCGGGGGCCTTTCCTACGAGCAGTACTTC
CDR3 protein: CASSQGGGGLSYEQYF

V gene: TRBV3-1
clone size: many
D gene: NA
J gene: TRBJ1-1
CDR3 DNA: TGTGCCAGCAGTCCAGGGAGTTTCGCTGAAGCTTTCTTT
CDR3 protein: CASSPGSFAEAFF

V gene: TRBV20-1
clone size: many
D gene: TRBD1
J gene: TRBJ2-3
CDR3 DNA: TGCAGTGCTAGTGCCCCCAGGGGGCAAACAGATACGCAGTATTTT
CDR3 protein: CSASAPRGQTDTQYF

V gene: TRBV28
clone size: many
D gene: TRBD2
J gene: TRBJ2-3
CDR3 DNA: TGTGCCAGCAGTCCCGGGACTAGCAGCACAGATACGCAGTATTTT
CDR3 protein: CASSPGTSSTDTQYF

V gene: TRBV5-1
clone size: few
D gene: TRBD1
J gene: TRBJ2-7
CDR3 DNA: TGCGCCAGCAGCTTGGAAGGACAGGTCTCCTACGAGCAGTACTTC
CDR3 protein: CASSLEGQVSYEQYF

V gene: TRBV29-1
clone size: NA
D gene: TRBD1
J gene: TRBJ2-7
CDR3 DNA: TGCAGCGTTGAGGAGGACAGGAGCTACGAGCAGTACTTC
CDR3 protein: CSVEEDRSYEQYF

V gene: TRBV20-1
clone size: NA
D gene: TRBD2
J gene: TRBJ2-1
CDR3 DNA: TGCAGTGCTAGTGATCTAGCGGGAGTAGGGGGGTATGGTTATGAGCAGTTCTTC
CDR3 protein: CSASDLAGVGGYGYEQFF

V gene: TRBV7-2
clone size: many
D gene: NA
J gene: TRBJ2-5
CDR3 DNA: TGTGCCAGCAGCTTAGATGGGTATGGGACCCAGTACTTC
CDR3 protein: CASSLDGYGTQYF

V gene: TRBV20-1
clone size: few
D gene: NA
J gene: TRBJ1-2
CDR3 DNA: TGCAGTGCTAGAGATCCGGACCGTGGCTACACCTTC
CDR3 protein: CSARDPDRGYTF

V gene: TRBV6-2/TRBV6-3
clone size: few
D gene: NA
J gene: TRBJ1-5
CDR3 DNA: TGTGCCAGCACCGGGGGGGAGAATCAGCCCCAGCATTTT
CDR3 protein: CASTGGENQPQHF